This T cell receptor beta chain was sequenced for a study of blood T cells in healthy people across ages. General study findings and limits: As age increased, TCR beta diversity per million T cells fell in a roughly linear fashion.

Trimming took 3 bases from V and 4 from J, leaving 16 bases between them. CDR1 and CDR2 (germline): DFQATT, SNEGSKA (reference sequence). CDR3 length: 14 amino acids. A sample-barcoded 5' primer and a J-beta primer mix were used in a second PCR of roughly 7 to 11 cycles. Each cDNA molecule, via a template-switch adaptor with 12 random nucleotides, was tagged. A single record per CDR3 protein comes from TCRdb applying MiXCR to the 5' RACE reads. The sample yields 1.5 million to 2 million distinct CDR3 sequences, about 35% seen once. Ten or more counts support this clonotype. The target antigen is unknown.

V usage is TRBV20-1 and J usage is TRBJ2-7; tentatively, D is TRBD1 (7 bases). Material: blood. This TCR came from a woman in her 30s in good health. Here the CDR3 DNA reads TGCAGTGCTAGGATCCCAGGGGGGTCGTACGAGCAGTACTTC. Translating it yields CSARIPGGSYEQYF.